The 17 T cell receptor beta chains reported below all come from one sample, sequenced in a study of blood T cell repertoires in COVID-19. The table came from immunoSEQ multiplex PCR; TCRdb's copy has only in-frame clones and leaves some out. The sample contains about 150,000 clones, around four fifths of which appear only once. Material: peripheral blood. The receptors shown here come from a woman of 80 years or more with acute or convalescent COVID-19.

The chain carries TRBV7-6 and TRBJ1-6; D gene ambiguous. V was pared by 4 bases and J by 6 bases, with 13 bases between. This CDR3 has 15 residues. The germline gives CDR1 SGHVS, CDR2 FNYEAQ. The CDR3 reads CASSSSFDSNSPLHF. The CDR3 nucleotides read TGTGCCAGCAGCTCGTCGTTCGATAGTAATTCACCCCTCCACTTT.

The chain carries TRBV9 and TRBJ1-1, with 9 bases lining up with TRBD1. Germline CDR1 SGDLS, CDR2 YYNGEE. This CDR3 has 18 residues. With 3 bases clipped from V and 0 bases from J, the junction kept 12 bases outside the gene matches. CDR3 residues: CASSGTGQGTVMNTEAFF. CDR3 nucleotide sequence: TGTGCCAGCAGCGGAACCGGACAGGGGACTGTCATGAACACTGAAGCTTTCTTT.

The chain joins TRBV12-3 or TRBV12-4 to TRBJ1-2; D is ambiguous. The CDR3 has 13 residues. Trimming took off 0 bases at V and 8 bases at J, with 10 bases between the two ends. The CDR3 spells CASSLAGVMGYTF. CDR3 coding DNA: TGTGCCAGCAGTTTAGCCGGAGTGATGGGCTACACCTTC.

The chain couples TRBV4-3 to TRBJ1-2; D gene unclear. CDR1 and CDR2 from the germline V gene are LGHNA and YSLEER. Trimming removed 1 base at V and 4 bases at J, with 13 bases between. The CDR3 sequence is 15 residues long. The CDR3 is CASSQGIASIYGYTF. DNA for the CDR3: TGCGCCAGCAGCCAAGGAATTGCGTCTATCTATGGCTACACCTTC.

V usage is TRBV6-4 and J usage is TRBJ1-3; the D is unclear. CDR1 is MRHNA, CDR2 SNTAGT, per germline. The CDR3 sequence is 19 residues long. V gave up 6 bases and J gave up 4 bases, with 28 bases separating them. The CDR3 DNA reads TGTGCCAGCAGCGAAGTGATTGGGTCCCGGGGAGTCGGAGGAAACACCATATATTTT. Translated: CASSEVIGSRGVGGNTIYF.

CDR3: CASRGLAADTGELFF. Here the CDR3 DNA reads TGTGCCAGTAGGGGACTAGCGGCCGACACCGGGGAGCTGTTTTTT. This chain joins TRBV19 and TRBJ2-2, with 11 positions matching TRBD2. The germline V gene encodes CDR1 LNHDA and CDR2 SQIVND (reference sequence). J lost 3 bases, V lost 6 bases, and 3 bases had no gene match. The CDR3 has 15 residues.

V gene TRBV6-2 or TRBV6-3 combines with J gene TRBJ1-4; maybe TRBD1 (6 bases). The V gene's germline CDR1 is MNHEY and CDR2 SVGEGT. The CDR3 totals 20 residues. Trimming took 2 bases from V and 0 from J, leaving 22 bases between them. The CDR3 loop is CASSYGGLGGFVSTNEKLFF. The CDR3 nucleotides read TGTGCCAGCAGTTACGGGGGCCTTGGGGGCTTCGTGTCAACTAATGAAAAACTGTTTTTT.

The chain joins TRBV2 to TRBJ1-2; D perhaps matches TRBD1 (5 bases). Germline CDR1 reads SNHLY; CDR2 reads FYNNEI. The CDR3 extends over 16 amino acids. Trimming pared 3 bases from V and 1 base from J, leaving 15 bases between. CDR3 loop: CASSDLGTIFNYGYTF. CDR3 DNA: TGTGCCAGCAGTGATCTAGGGACTATTTTTAACTATGGCTACACCTTC.

This clone was detected only a few times. The chain employs TRBV11-3 and TRBJ1-2, with 9 positions matching TRBD1. Germline lookup yields CDR1 SGHNT and CDR2 YENEEA. This CDR3 region has 13 residues. V lost 5 bases and J lost 5; bases outside the gene matches: 3. CDR3 sequence: CASSQDRGYGYTF. CDR3 DNA sequence: TGTGCCAGCAGCCAAGACAGGGGGTATGGCTACACCTTC.

The DNA for the CDR3 is TGTGCCAGCAGCGTACGGGTAGGATTCCAAGAGACCCAGTACTTC. Residues: CASSVRVGFQETQYF. The rearrangement links TRBV5-8 to TRBJ2-5; D unclear. The CDR3 contains 15 residues. From germline, CDR1 is SGHTS and CDR2 YDEGEE. With 4 bases removed from V and 1 base from J, the gap between germline ends came to 14 bases.

The gene calls are TRBV14 and TRBJ2-7; 9 bases align to TRBD2. This CDR3 is built from 16 residues. Germline lookup yields CDR1 SGHDN and CDR2 FVKESK. With V trimmed by 3 bases and J by 2 bases, 8 bases remained unmatched. Here the CDR3 reads CASSHAGGLLAYEQYF. The CDR3 coding sequence is TGTGCCAGCAGCCACGCGGGAGGGTTATTAGCCTACGAGCAGTACTTC.

On this clone itself: A junction boundary mismatches the germline segment, possibly from a read error. The rearrangement joins TRBV6-5 to TRBJ1-6; the match to TRBD1 covers 7 bases. Germline CDR1 reads MNHEY; CDR2 reads SVGAGI. There are 13 residues in the CDR3. The CDR3 is CASSYADRVILIF. The CDR3 nucleotides are TGTGCCAGCAGTTACGCCGACAGGGTGATCCTCATCTTT.

This clone was seen just once. The J gene is TRBJ1-2, the V gene TRBV7-2; D may be TRBD1 (5 bases). The CDR3 contains 15 residues. Germline V gene sequence: CDR1 SGHTA, CDR2 FQGNSA. V lost 2 bases and J 4 bases, leaving 14 bases between the germline ends. The CDR3 sequence is CASSLRGSGAYGYTF. For the CDR3, the DNA is TGTGCCAGCAGCTTACGGGGGAGCGGGGCCTATGGCTACACCTTC.

This clone was detected only a few times. The V and J genes are TRBV7-8 and TRBJ2-1; 9 nucleotides line up with TRBD2. With 0 bases clipped from V and 6 bases from J, the junction kept 3 bases outside the gene matches. Germline assignment: CDR1 SGHVS and CDR2 FQNEAQ. The CDR3 consists of 15 residues. CDR3: CASSLASGSINEQFF. For the CDR3, the DNA is TGTGCCAGCAGCTTAGCTAGCGGGAGTATCAATGAGCAGTTCTTC.

CDR3 region: CSASPGGWYEQYF. DNA of the CDR3: TGCAGTGCAAGTCCGGGAGGCTGGTACGAGCAGTACTTC. V and J are TRBV20-1 and TRBJ2-7; 7 nucleotides line up with TRBD2. CDR3 length: 13 amino acids. V gave up 6 bases and J gave up 4 bases; unmatched junction bases: 9. Germline-derived CDR1 and CDR2 are DFQATT and SNEGSKA (reference sequence).

The chain employs TRBV7-2 and TRBJ2-7; possibly TRBD2 for D (5 bases). Germline lookup yields CDR1 SGHTA and CDR2 FQGNSA. V was clipped by 1 base and J by 4 bases, with 17 bases between them. The CDR3 sequence is 16 residues long. The CDR3 DNA reads TGTGCCAGCAGCTTAGGCTACGACGGGGTTGGGTACGAGCAGTACTTC. It translates to CASSLGYDGVGYEQYF.

The chain employs TRBV7-2 and TRBJ2-5, with 9 bases that match TRBD1. The CDR3 runs to 15 residues. Germline CDR1 reads SGHTA; CDR2 reads FQGNSA. V was pared by 6 bases and J by 0 bases, with 5 bases of the junction left unmatched. The DNA for the CDR3 is TGTGCCAGCAGTACGGACAGGGGCGACCAAGAGACCCAGTACTTC. Protein sequence: CASSTDRGDQETQYF.